The sequence of this T cell receptor (beta chain) was determined in a study of OX40 agonist ivuxolimab in advanced cancers. The CDR3 extends over 14 amino acids. Germline V gene data show CDR1 as LNHDA and CDR2 as SQIVND (reference sequence). V was clipped by 3 bases and J by 0 bases, with 8 bases between them. Only in-frame clones appear in the TCRdb table, and some are missing; sequencing was by immunoSEQ multiplex PCR. The sample records under 100,000 clones, nearly 90% being singletons. The chain joins TRBV19 to TRBJ1-1; D is undetermined. Sequences were derived from CD4+ or CD8+ T cells sorted from blood, sampled in a trial of the OX40 agonist ivuxolimab. This clonotype was obtained from an adult with an advanced solid tumor such as melanoma, head and neck, liver or kidney cancer. CDR3 sequence: CASSIKRLNTEAFF. The CDR3, as DNA: TGTGCCAGTAGTATCAAGAGGCTGAACACTGAAGCTTTCTTT.